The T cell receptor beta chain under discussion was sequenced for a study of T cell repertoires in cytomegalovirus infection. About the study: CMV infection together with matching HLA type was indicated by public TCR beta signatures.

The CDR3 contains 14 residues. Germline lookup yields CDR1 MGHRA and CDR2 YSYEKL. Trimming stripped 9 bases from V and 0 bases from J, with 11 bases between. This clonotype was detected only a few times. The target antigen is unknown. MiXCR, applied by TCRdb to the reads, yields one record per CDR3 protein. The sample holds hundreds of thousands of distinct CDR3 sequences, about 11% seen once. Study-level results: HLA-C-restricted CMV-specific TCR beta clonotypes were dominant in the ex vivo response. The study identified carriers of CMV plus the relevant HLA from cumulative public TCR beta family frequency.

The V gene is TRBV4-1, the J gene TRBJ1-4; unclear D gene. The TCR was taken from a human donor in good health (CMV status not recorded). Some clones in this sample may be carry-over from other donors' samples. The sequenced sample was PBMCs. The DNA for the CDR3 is TGCGCCAGTCTGCCTCGCCCAACTAATGAAAAACTGTTTTTT. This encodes CASLPRPTNEKLFF.